This TCR beta chain derives from a study of blood T cell repertoires in COVID-19. In the original analysis: Amplification with reference gene primers provided the estimates of nucleated cell counts. Only in-frame clones appear in the TCRdb table, and some are missing; sequencing was by immunoSEQ multiplex PCR. V, J and clone size are taken as reported in that table, and D and trimming were inferred from the DNA itself. The sample has roughly 200,000 clones; 75% to 85% are singletons. The CDR3 has 15 residues. The germline gives CDR1 SGHTS, CDR2 YDEGEE. Trimming removed 0 bases from V and 10 bases from J; junction bases left unmatched: 10. Recruits, aged about 18 to 95 years, lived in some 25 US areas. Cohorts were determined from participant-reported clinical history.

The chain couples TRBV5-8 to TRBJ1-5, with TRBD1 matching 7 bases. Sequencing was performed on PBMCs or T cells enriched from blood (not recorded which). This TCR was recovered from a middle-aged man who had recovered from COVID-19. In DNA, the CDR3 is TGTGCCAGCAGCTTGGCCGCAGGGGGATCTATCCCCCAGCATTTT. Translating gives CASSLAAGGSIPQHF.